This TCR beta chain was sequenced during a study of follicular helper T cells after annual influenza vaccination. Time point indicated: 2015-2016 season, 7 days after influenza vaccination. Measured with immunoSEQ multiplex PCR; TCRdb has only the in-frame clones, and not every one. This table holds several thousand clones, approximately 80% found once. The ends were cut back, 2 bases at V and 4 bases at J, with 18 bases in the middle. The CDR3 extends over 16 amino acids. The germline gives CDR1 SGHNT, CDR2 YYREEE (reference sequence). This specimen was CXCR5+ CD38- circulating T follicular helper cells from blood, taken 7 days after influenza vaccination. Regarding subset: circulating Tfh, non-naive CD4+CXCR5+PD-1+ (ICOS+CD38+ or ICOS-CD38-). The clonotype was recovered from an adult who received the influenza vaccine. V usage is TRBV5-4 and J usage is TRBJ1-1; TRBD1 is a possible D gene (6 bases). CDR3 nucleotide sequence: TGTGCCAGCAGCTTTTTGGGGGGCTCGATTCCCACTGAAGCTTTCTTT. This gives the protein CASSFLGGSIPTEAFF.